This TCR beta chain originates from a study of shared clonotypes between healthy human individuals. Findings and limits, study-wide: Sample collection involved blood only; tissue repertoires are likely different.

Terminally differentiated effector memory CD45RA+ cells were left out of the naive CD8 fraction, which was CD45RO-negative and positively selected for CCR7. A note on this clone: Its matching antigen is unknown.

Here immunoSEQ multiplex PCR was the method, and the copy in TCRdb shows in-frame clones only, minus some. Among around 2,000,000 clones listed, approximately 94% were seen once. The CDR3 covers 14 residues. CDR1 SGHDT and CDR2 YYEEEE come from the germline V gene. The germline V and J ends were trimmed by 4 bases and 0 bases, with 10 bases remaining between them. The gene calls are TRBV5-6 and TRBJ1-1, with D maybe TRBD1 (5 bases). The sequence was collected from a man younger than 35 in good health. The sequenced material came from naive CD8+ T cells sorted from blood. The CDR3 nucleotides are TGTGCCAGCAGCGTCGGGGGGGTGAACACTGAAGCTTTCTTT. It is translated as CASSVGGVNTEAFF. The whole variable domain, remainder taken from reference TRBV5-6 and TRBJ1-1, is DAGVTQSPTHLIKTRGQQVTLRCSPKSGHDTVSWYQQALGQGPQFIFQYYEEEERQRGNFPDRFSGHQFPNYSSELNVNALLLGDSALYLCASSVGGVNTEAFFGQGTRLTVV.